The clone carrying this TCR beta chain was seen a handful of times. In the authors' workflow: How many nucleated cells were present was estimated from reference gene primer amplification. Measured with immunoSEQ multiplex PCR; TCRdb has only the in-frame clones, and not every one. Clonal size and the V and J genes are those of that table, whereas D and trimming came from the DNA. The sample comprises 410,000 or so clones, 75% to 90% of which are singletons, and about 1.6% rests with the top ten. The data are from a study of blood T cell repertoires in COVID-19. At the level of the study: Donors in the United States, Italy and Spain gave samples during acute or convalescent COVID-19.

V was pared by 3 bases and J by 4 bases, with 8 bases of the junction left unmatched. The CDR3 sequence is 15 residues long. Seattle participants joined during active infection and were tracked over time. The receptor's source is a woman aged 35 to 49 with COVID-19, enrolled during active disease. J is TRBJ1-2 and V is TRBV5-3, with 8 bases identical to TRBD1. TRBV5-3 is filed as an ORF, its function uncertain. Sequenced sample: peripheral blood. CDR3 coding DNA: TGTGCCAGAAGCTGGGAAAACAGGGGGGCCTATGGCTACACCTTC. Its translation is CARSWENRGAYGYTF.